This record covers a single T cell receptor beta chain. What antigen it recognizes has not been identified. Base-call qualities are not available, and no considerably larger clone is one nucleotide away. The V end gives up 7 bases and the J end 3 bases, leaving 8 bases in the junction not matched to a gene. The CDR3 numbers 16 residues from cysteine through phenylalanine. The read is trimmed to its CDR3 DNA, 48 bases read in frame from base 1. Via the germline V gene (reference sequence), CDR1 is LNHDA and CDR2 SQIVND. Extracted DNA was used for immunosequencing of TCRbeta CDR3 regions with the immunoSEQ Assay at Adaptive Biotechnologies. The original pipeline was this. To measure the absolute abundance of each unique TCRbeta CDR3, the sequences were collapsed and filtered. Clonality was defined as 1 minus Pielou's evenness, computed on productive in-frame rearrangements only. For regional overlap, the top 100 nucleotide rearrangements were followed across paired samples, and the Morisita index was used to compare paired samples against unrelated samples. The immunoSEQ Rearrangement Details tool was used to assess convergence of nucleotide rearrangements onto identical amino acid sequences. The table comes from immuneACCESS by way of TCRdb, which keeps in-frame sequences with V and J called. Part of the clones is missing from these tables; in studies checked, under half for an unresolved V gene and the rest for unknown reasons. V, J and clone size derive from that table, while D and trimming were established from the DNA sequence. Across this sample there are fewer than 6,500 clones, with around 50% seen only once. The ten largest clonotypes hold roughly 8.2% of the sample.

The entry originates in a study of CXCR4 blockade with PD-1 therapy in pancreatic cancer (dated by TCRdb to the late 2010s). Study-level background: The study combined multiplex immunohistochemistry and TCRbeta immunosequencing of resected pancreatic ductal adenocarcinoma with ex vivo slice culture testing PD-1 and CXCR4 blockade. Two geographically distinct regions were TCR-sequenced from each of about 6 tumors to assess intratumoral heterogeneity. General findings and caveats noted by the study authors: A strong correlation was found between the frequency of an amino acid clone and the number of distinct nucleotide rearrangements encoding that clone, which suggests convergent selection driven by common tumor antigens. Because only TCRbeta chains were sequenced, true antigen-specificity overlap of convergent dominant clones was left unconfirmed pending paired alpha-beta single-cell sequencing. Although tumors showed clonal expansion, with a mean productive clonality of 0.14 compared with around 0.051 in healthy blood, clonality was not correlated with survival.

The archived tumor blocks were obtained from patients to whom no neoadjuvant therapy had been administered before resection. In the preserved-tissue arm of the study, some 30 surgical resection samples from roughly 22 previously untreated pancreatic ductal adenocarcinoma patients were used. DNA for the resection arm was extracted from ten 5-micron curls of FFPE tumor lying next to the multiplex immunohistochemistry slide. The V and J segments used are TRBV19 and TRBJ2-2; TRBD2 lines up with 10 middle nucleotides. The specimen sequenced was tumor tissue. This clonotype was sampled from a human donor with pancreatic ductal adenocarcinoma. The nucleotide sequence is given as TGTGCCAGTACCGCTAGGCTAGCGGGAGACACCGGGGAGCTGTTTTTT. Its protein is CASTARLAGDTGELFF.